The next 15 T cell receptor beta chains were all read from a single sample in a study of T cells after yellow fever vaccination. From the 5' RACE reads, TCRdb called clonotypes with MiXCR, one entry per CDR3 protein. The sample comprises approximately 550,000 distinct CDR3 sequences, roughly 21% of which are singletons, and more than 13% rests with the top ten. The input for sequencing was PBMCs, taken 15 days after the yellow fever booster vaccination. These receptors came from a man aged 25-45 years who received the YFV17D yellow fever vaccine.

The rearrangement joins TRBV30 to TRBJ2-5; possibly TRBD2 for D (6 bases). From germline, CDR1 is GTSNPN and CDR2 SVGIG (reference sequence). Trimming took 2 bases from V and 4 from J, leaving 8 bases between them. This CDR3 is 12 amino acids long. CDR3 sequence (DNA): TGTGCCTGGAGTCGGAGGGCAGAGACCCAGTACTTC. Amino acid sequence: CAWSRRAETQYF.

J is TRBJ2-3 and V is TRBV7-2; tentatively, D is TRBD1 or TRBD2 (6 bases each). V was clipped by 7 bases and J by 2 bases, with 13 bases between them. The CDR3 has 14 amino acids. Per the germline V gene, CDR1 is SGHTA and CDR2 is FQGNSA. The CDR3 protein is CASNKGGSTDTQYF. CDR3 nucleotide sequence: TGTGCCAGCAACAAAGGGGGGTCCACAGATACGCAGTATTTT.

The chain is built from TRBV9 and TRBJ2-2, with D hard to call. The CDR3 length is 14 residues. Germline assignment: CDR1 SGDLS and CDR2 YYNGEE. V was cut by 0 bases and J by 6 bases, with 9 bases left in between. The CDR3 sequence is CASSVDGRAGELFF. CDR3 in DNA: TGTGCCAGCAGCGTAGACGGCCGAGCCGGGGAGCTGTTTTTT.

This clonotype was picked up a small number of times. V gene TRBV4-1 combines with J gene TRBJ2-5, with a weak D call TRBD1 (6 bases). The V end was cut by 8 bases, the J end by 5 bases, with 9 bases between. This CDR3 contains 11 residues. The germline V gene encodes CDR1 MGHRA and CDR2 YSYEKL. CDR3 DNA sequence: TGCGCCAGCGGCGGACAGGAGACCCAGTACTTC. Translated, it gives CASGGQETQYF.

The chain joins TRBV3-1 to TRBJ2-7, with D possibly called TRBD1 or TRBD2 (6 bases each). Germline V lookup: CDR1 LGHDT, CDR2 YNNKEL (reference sequence). This CDR3 comprises 14 residues. The V end was cut by 4 bases, the J end by 2 bases, with 12 bases between. CDR3 amino acids: CASSRLEGAYEQYF. The CDR3 nucleotides are TGTGCCAGCAGCCGCCTGGAGGGGGCCTACGAGCAGTACTTC.

The rearrangement links TRBV12-3 or TRBV12-4 to TRBJ1-3, with D perhaps TRBD1 (6 bases). This CDR3 is 17 amino acids long. Trimming left V 8 bases short and J 0 bases short, with 20 bases between. Written as DNA, the CDR3 is TGTGCCAGCTCACACGGGGGGGGCCCTACCTCTGGAAACACCATATATTTT. It specifies CASSHGGGPTSGNTIYF.

Only a few counts were recorded for this clonotype. This chain connects TRBV7-6 to TRBJ2-2, with 11 bases fitting TRBD2. Germline V gene lookup returns CDR1 SGHVS and CDR2 FNYEAQ. The CDR3 totals 15 residues. With V trimmed by 6 bases and J by 3 bases, 3 bases remained unmatched. The CDR3, as DNA: TGTGCCAGCAGTACTAGCGGGAGTGACACCGGGGAGCTGTTTTTT. Translation gives CASSTSGSDTGELFF. Variable domain in full (rest from reference TRBV7-6 and TRBJ2-2): GAGVSQSPRYKVTKRGQDVALRCDPISGHVSLYWYRQALGQGPEFLTYFNYEAQQDKSGLPNDRFSAERPEGSISTLTIQRTEQRDSAMYRCASSTSGSDTGELFFGEGSRLTVL.

This clonotype was observed a handful of times. The chain joins TRBV7-2 to TRBJ1-5; no firm D call. V was pared by 4 bases and J by 4 bases, with 8 bases between. The CDR3 is made up of 13 amino acids. Germline assignment: CDR1 SGHTA and CDR2 FQGNSA. Written as DNA, the CDR3 is TGTGCCAGCAGCTCGGTCTTTAATCAGCCCCAGCATTTT. It is translated as CASSSVFNQPQHF.

The sample holds a few counts of this clonotype. The rearrangement links TRBV20-1 to TRBJ1-1; a possible D gene is TRBD1 (5 bases). Trimming removed 5 bases at V and 3 bases at J, with 19 bases between. The CDR3 contains 15 residues. The germline V gene has CDR1 DFQATT and CDR2 SNEGSKA (reference sequence). Here the CDR3 reads CSAASLGGEDTEAFF. DNA for the CDR3: TGCAGTGCTGCCAGTTTGGGGGGGGAGGACACTGAAGCTTTCTTT.

This clonotype was detected a few times. V usage is TRBV11-2 and J usage is TRBJ2-1, with 9 bases that match TRBD2. The length of the CDR3 is 18 residues. Trimming took 2 bases from V and 3 from J; bases not matched to a gene: 11. Germline values: CDR1 SGHAT, CDR2 FQNNGV. The CDR3 here is CASSLNKIGAGGYNEQFF. The CDR3 DNA reads as TGTGCCAGCAGCTTAAACAAGATTGGAGCGGGAGGCTACAATGAGCAGTTCTTC.

CDR3 bases: TGTGCCAGCAGTCTCCAAGCGGGAGGCCCCCCAGATACGCAGTATTTT. It codes for CASSLQAGGPPDTQYF. The V and J genes are TRBV27 and TRBJ2-3; 9 positions match TRBD2. Germline V gives CDR1 MNHEY, CDR2 SMNVEV (reference sequence). The junction had 10 bases not matched to a gene; V was cut back by 5 bases and J by 4 bases. The CDR3 sequence is 16 residues long.

This clonotype was counted between two and nine times. The chain has TRBV14 and TRBJ2-5, with 9 bases fitting TRBD2. V shed 1 base and J 1 base; nucleotides not matched to a gene: 7. CDR1 SGHDN and CDR2 FVKESK come from the germline V gene. The CDR3 extends over 17 amino acids. CDR3 in DNA: TGTGCCAGCAGCCAAGGTTTGGCTAGCGGGATCCAAGAGACCCAGTACTTC. This translates into CASSQGLASGIQETQYF.

This clonotype was seen a handful of times. The chain has TRBV6-5 and TRBJ2-7; D gene ambiguous. Germline assignment: CDR1 MNHEY and CDR2 SVGAGI. The V end was cut by 2 bases, the J end by 3 bases, with 14 bases between. This CDR3 spans 15 amino acids. The CDR3 spells CASSYRRLPYYEQYF. CDR3 DNA sequence: TGTGCCAGCAGTTACAGAAGACTCCCATACTACGAGCAGTACTTC.

This clonotype was observed once. At one boundary the junction diverges from the germline segment, which might be a read error. The CDR3 DNA reads TGTGCCAGCAGCTCGGGACTAGCGGGAACCGCAGATGCGCAGTATTTT. Translation: CASSSGLAGTADAQYF. The chain links TRBV7-9 to TRBJ2-3; 13 bases are shared with TRBD2. This CDR3 spans 16 amino acids. Germline CDR1 and CDR2: SEHNR and FQNEAQ (reference sequence).

The chain is built from TRBV5-6 and TRBJ1-2; 8 bases are a match to TRBD1. After removal of 0 bases from V and 1 base from J, the junction contained 5 bases not matched to a gene. Germline assignment: CDR1 SGHDT and CDR2 YYEEEE. This CDR3 comprises 16 residues. CDR3 DNA: TGTGCCAGCAGCTTGGGACAGGGGACGGATAACTATGGCTACACCTTC. It specifies CASSLGQGTDNYGYTF.